This T cell receptor (beta chain) was captured in a study of T cell responses to AZD1222 COVID-19 vaccine. The protocol was immunoSEQ multiplex PCR, while the TCRdb copy is restricted to in-frame clones and leaves out a portion. The sample gives 120,000 to 150,000 clones, around 88% of which show up once; 3% to 4% is in the top ten. Per germline, CDR1 KGHSH and CDR2 LQKENI. J lost 5 bases, V lost 1 base, and 4 bases had no gene match. The CDR3 runs 15 residues. The genes are TRBV18 and TRBJ1-5; 8 positions match TRBD1. This TCR came from an adult in good health. The source material was peripheral blood, sampled on day 0 of MenACWY control vaccination. CDR3 nucleotides: TGTGCCAGCTCACCACTCACAGGGGGGGATCAGCCCCAGCATTTT. Translating gives CASSPLTGGDQPQHF.